This entry lists 2 T cell receptor beta chains sequenced from one sample in a study of metastatic and nonmetastatic thyroid tumors. Thyroid surgery had not been preceded by any treatment in any patient. TCRdb ran MiXCR on the PCR reads. The table has fewer than 35,000 clones, roughly a tenth seen once. The sequencing input was blood. These receptors all stem from a female donor with papillary thyroid cancer or a benign thyroid nodule (not recorded which). Some clones in this sample may be carry-over from other donors' samples.

The chain is built from TRBV6-1 and TRBJ1-4; maybe TRBD1 (6 bases). Trimming pared 10 bases from V and 8 bases from J, leaving 26 bases between. Per germline, CDR1 MNHNS and CDR2 SASEGT. The CDR3 is 16 residues long. Written as DNA, the CDR3 is TGTGCCACCTCAGTGATACCGGGACAAGACGTAGAAAAACTGTTTTTT. Translating gives CATSVIPGQDVEKLFF.

This clone was seen ten or more times. The chain uses TRBV19 and TRBJ1-1, with TRBD1 matching 7 bases. This CDR3 spans 14 amino acids. V was clipped by 6 bases and J by 1 base; unmatched bases: 5. From germline, CDR1 is LNHDA and CDR2 SQIVND (reference sequence). The CDR3 is CASRFGTANTEAFF. As DNA, the CDR3 is TGTGCCAGTAGGTTCGGGACAGCGAACACTGAAGCTTTCTTT.